This T cell receptor (beta chain) came from a study of shared clonotypes between healthy human individuals. Genomic DNA came from about 90 million PBMCs in unsorted samples. Germline V gene lookup returns CDR1 MRHNA and CDR2 SNTAGT. CDR3 length: 15 residues. Deletions cut 5 bases from V and 0 bases from J, with 11 bases between. In the study's own analysis: Owing to the provision of junction-only sequences devoid of quality scores by immunoSEQ, filtering differed. Measured with immunoSEQ multiplex PCR; TCRdb has only the in-frame clones, and not every one. The DNA was the basis for D and trimming; V, J and clone size are from that table. The sample lists hundreds of thousands of clones; 70% to 80% were seen once.

The sample was PBMCs. V usage is TRBV6-4 and J usage is TRBJ2-1; D not resolved. The TCR was taken from a woman between 35 and 50 years old in good health. Some clones in this sample may be carry-over from other donors' samples. The CDR3 region has the DNA TGTGCCAGCAGTCCCACTACCAGCTCCTACAATGAGCAGTTCTTC. Amino acids: CASSPTTSSYNEQFF.